One sample yielded the 30 T cell receptor beta chains listed below, sequenced in a study of blood T cells in healthy people across ages. Sample-barcoded 5' priming and a J-beta primer mix drove a second PCR of 7 to 11 cycles. TCRdb reprocessed the 5' RACE reads with MiXCR, giving one entry per CDR3 protein. The sample yields fewer than 950,000 distinct CDR3 sequences, roughly 53% seen once. Sequencing used blood. These receptors were taken from a man older than 75 in good health.

The chain uses TRBV20-1 and TRBJ1-1; D is unresolved. Germline lookup yields CDR1 DFQATT and CDR2 SNEGSKA (reference sequence). Trimming cost V 3 bases and J 6 bases, with 14 bases left between them. CDR3 length: 13 amino acids. The CDR3 loop reads CSARPGLGSEAFF. In DNA form, the CDR3 reads TGCAGTGCTAGGCCCGGACTGGGGTCTGAAGCTTTCTTT.

This clonotype was seen more than once but under ten times. J is TRBJ2-3 and V is TRBV2; 13 nucleotides align to TRBD2. V lost 6 bases to trimming and J lost 4 bases; unmatched junction nucleotides: 22. The CDR3 contains 21 residues. The germline gives CDR1 SNHLY, CDR2 FYNNEI. CDR3: CASRNRPGLAGPGGAPDTQYF. In DNA, the CDR3 is TGTGCCAGCAGGAACCGACCGGGACTAGCGGGACCGGGGGGAGCCCCAGATACGCAGTATTTT.

The chain uses TRBV20-1 and TRBJ1-1, with D unclear. Trimming took 2 bases from V and 1 from J, leaving 14 bases between them. The CDR3 length is 15 residues. The germline V gene has CDR1 DFQATT and CDR2 SNEGSKA (reference sequence). The CDR3 nucleotides read TGCAGTGCTAGACGCTGGGGATCTGCGAACACTGAAGCTTTCTTT. Residues: CSARRWGSANTEAFF.

This rearrangement joins TRBV5-1 to TRBJ2-3, with D perhaps TRBD1 (6 bases). CDR1 is SGHRS, CDR2 YFSETQ, per germline. The CDR3 is 13 amino acids. Trimming pared 4 bases from V and 5 bases from J, leaving 11 bases between. The CDR3 DNA reads TGCGCCAGCAGCGCACAGGGCTTAGATACGCAGTATTTT. As protein: CASSAQGLDTQYF.

V is TRBV3-1 and J is TRBJ2-7; 7 nucleotides match TRBD1. CDR1 is LGHDT and CDR2 is YNNKEL in the germline V gene (reference sequence). Unmatched junction bases numbered 9, after V lost 3 bases and J lost 4 bases. The CDR3 covers 15 residues. CDR3 sequence reads: CASSQWDSGKYEQYF. The CDR3 DNA follows: TGTGCCAGCAGCCAGTGGGACAGCGGAAAGTACGAGCAGTACTTC.

This clonotype has a single count. Relative to the germline gene, one junction end is altered; a read error may explain this. This sequence joins TRBV12-3 or TRBV12-4 and TRBJ2-7; 8 positions match TRBD1. CDR3 length equals 14 residues. The CDR3 nucleotides are TGTGCCGGCAGTCCAAATCCCGGGACAGGAGAGCAGTACTTC. Encoded protein: CAGSPNPGTGEQYF.

The chain joins TRBV29-1 to TRBJ2-6; possible D gene TRBD2, 6 bases. Between the trimmed V and J ends, which lost 6 bases and 3 bases, there was a span of 18 bases. The V gene's germline CDR1 is SQVTM and CDR2 ANQGSEA. This CDR3 contains 16 residues. CDR3 DNA sequence: TGCAGCGTGGGTGGTGGAGGGGCAGGTGGGGCCAACGTCCTGACTTTC. It specifies CSVGGGGAGGANVLTF.

This clonotype was counted between two and nine times. The V gene is TRBV4-2, the J gene TRBJ2-4, with 10 bases fitting TRBD1. The CDR3 has 18 amino acids. Germline V gene sequence: CDR1 LGHNA, CDR2 YNFKEQ. Trimming cost V 0 bases and J 6 bases; bases outside gene matches: 11. For the CDR3, the DNA is TGTGCCAGCAGCCAAGATGCGCGGGGGACAGGGGATACAAACATTCAGTACTTC. Translation gives CASSQDARGTGDTNIQYF.

This chain joins TRBV5-1 and TRBJ2-3; 10 nucleotides line up with TRBD2. Germline CDR1 and CDR2: SGHRS and YFSETQ. There are 16 residues in the CDR3. V shed 7 bases and J 0 bases; nucleotides not matched to a gene: 8. In DNA, the CDR3 is TGCGCCAGCGGAGTAGCGGGAGGTGTTAGCACAGATACGCAGTATTTT. Residues: CASGVAGGVSTDTQYF.

This clonotype showed up many times. V and J are TRBV6-6 and TRBJ2-5, with TRBD1 identical over 7 bases. The CDR3 length is 13 residues. Germline-derived CDR1 and CDR2 are MNHNY and SVGAGI (reference sequence). The ends lost 8 bases at V and 3 bases at J; junction bases unmatched: 6. The CDR3 loop is CASSRGQKETQYF. CDR3 sequence (DNA): TGTGCCAGCTCACGGGGACAGAAAGAGACCCAGTACTTC.

The chain is built from TRBV20-1 and TRBJ2-3; a possible D gene is TRBD2 (6 bases). This CDR3 spans 14 amino acids. Trimming stripped 0 bases from V and 2 bases from J, with 9 bases between. Germline V gene lookup returns CDR1 DFQATT and CDR2 SNEGSKA (reference sequence). In DNA, the CDR3 is TGCAGTGCTAGAGATGGCGGGAACACAGATACGCAGTATTTT. Its protein product is CSARDGGNTDTQYF.

The chain combines TRBV3-1 with TRBJ2-5; either TRBD1 or TRBD2 may supply D (5 bases each). The last part of the DNA fits TRBJ2-7 better; the J call may be wrong. There are 18 residues in the CDR3. The germline V gene has CDR1 LGHDT and CDR2 YNNKEL (reference sequence). The CDR3 loop is CASSPGGTKPSGPYEQYF. For the CDR3, the DNA is TGTGCCAGCAGCCCTGGGGGAACCAAGCCATCGGGTCCTTACGAGCAGTACTTC.

CDR3 loop: CASSFWGSSYNEQYF. The CDR3 coding sequence is TGTGCCAGCAGTTTCTGGGGAAGCTCCTACAATGAGCAGTACTTC. The chain links TRBV12-3 or TRBV12-4 to TRBJ2-1; D remains ambiguous. The J call is doubtful: the DNA matches TRBJ2-7 better. CDR3 length: 15 amino acids.

The CDR3 nucleotides read TGTGCCAGCTCACACGGGCTGAGCGGGAGGCCCGGGGAGACCCAGTACTTC. Translating it yields CASSHGLSGRPGETQYF. The rearrangement links TRBV18 to TRBJ2-5; 9 bases match TRBD2. Germline V CDR1 and CDR2: KGHSH, LQKENI. There are 17 residues in the CDR3. V was clipped by 4 bases and J by 5 bases; unmatched bases: 14.

This chain connects TRBV18 to TRBJ1-5; a weak D match, TRBD1 (6 bases). CDR1 KGHSH and CDR2 LQKENI come from the germline V gene. V was shortened by 3 bases and J by 1 base, with 10 bases between the two germline ends. This CDR3 spans 15 amino acids. CDR3 nucleotide sequence: TGTGCCAGCTCACCCCAGGGGCTAAGCAATCAGCCCCAGCATTTT. Its protein is CASSPQGLSNQPQHF.

This clonotype was counted a few times. The chain's CDR3 is CASSTRQGIIQYF. CDR3 coding DNA: TGTGCCAGCAGCACAAGACAGGGTATCATTCAGTACTTC. The genes are TRBV5-5 and TRBJ2-4; 7 bases match TRBD1. V lost 4 bases and J lost 9; bases outside the gene matches: 7. This CDR3 spans 13 amino acids. Per the germline V gene, CDR1 is SGHKS and CDR2 is YYEKEE (reference sequence).

CDR3 coding DNA: TGCGCCAGCAGCCCGACTAGCGGGAGAAGTGAGACCCAGTACTTC. Its translation: CASSPTSGRSETQYF. The genes are TRBV5-1 and TRBJ2-5; 12 nucleotides match TRBD2. Trimming removed 4 bases from V and 5 bases from J; junction bases left unmatched: 6. CDR1 and CDR2 (germline): SGHRS, YFSETQ. This CDR3 region has 15 residues.

In this sample, this clonotype turned up a few times. The rearrangement joins TRBV25-1 to TRBJ2-1, with D uncertain. Germline CDR1 is MGHDK and CDR2 is SYGVNS. V was trimmed by 6 bases and J by 6 bases, leaving 12 bases between them. This CDR3 is 13 amino acids long. This CDR3 is CASSLGVSNEQFF. The CDR3 nucleotides are TGTGCCAGCAGCCTTGGGGTCTCCAATGAGCAGTTCTTC.

This clonotype was detected only a few times. V and J are TRBV25-1 and TRBJ2-7, with 10 bases identical to TRBD1. V gave up 3 bases and J gave up 2 bases; unmatched junction bases: 4. The CDR3 spans 15 residues. Per germline, CDR1 MGHDK and CDR2 SYGVNS. DNA for the CDR3: TGTGCCAGCAGTGATGGACAGGGGGGGACCTACGAGCAGTACTTC. This codes for CASSDGQGGTYEQYF.

For this clonotype: Germline and junction disagree at one end, which may indicate a read error. The chain couples TRBV7-3 to TRBJ2-5; TRBD1 is a possible D gene (5 bases). Germline CDR1 and CDR2: SGHTA and FQGTGA. The CDR3 length is 14 residues. The CDR3 DNA sequence: TGTGCCAGCAGCTTAACCAGGGATGAAGAGGCCCAGTACTTC. Protein: CASSLTRDEEAQYF.

This clonotype was counted once. The V gene is TRBV5-1, the J gene TRBJ2-4; 10 positions agree with TRBD2. The better agreement between TRBJ2-7 and the DNA end casts doubt on the J call. This CDR3 region has 14 residues. Germline V lookup: CDR1 SGHRS, CDR2 YFSETQ. CDR3 sequence: CASSFLAGEGEQYF. CDR3 nucleotides: TGCGCCAGCAGCTTTCTAGCGGGAGAGGGCGAGCAGTACTTC.

This clonotype has at least ten counts. The genes are TRBV7-2 and TRBJ1-2; D not certain. V lost 2 bases and J lost 5, with 9 bases in between. Germline V gene lookup returns CDR1 SGHTA and CDR2 FQGNSA. The CDR3 length is 13 residues. The CDR3 spells CASSLSEAYGYTF. In DNA, the CDR3 is TGTGCCAGCAGCTTATCGGAGGCGTATGGCTACACCTTC.

J is TRBJ2-3 and V is TRBV12-3 or TRBV12-4; 14 nucleotides agree with TRBD2. This CDR3 is 16 amino acids long. Unmatched junction bases numbered 3, after V lost 3 bases and J lost 4 bases. Written as DNA, the CDR3 is TGTGCCAGCAGTTTCGGACTAGCGGGAGGAGCAGATACGCAGTATTTT. Translation: CASSFGLAGGADTQYF.

V and J are TRBV6-5 and TRBJ2-3; weak D call: TRBD2 (5 bases). The germline V gene has CDR1 MNHEY and CDR2 SVGAGI. The V gene lost 7 bases and the J gene lost 6 bases, with 17 bases spanning the gap. The CDR3 runs to 14 residues. The CDR3 nucleotides are TGTGCCAGCACTAAAGGGTCGGGGTGGGATACGCAGTATTTT. It is translated as CASTKGSGWDTQYF.

This clonotype was observed a handful of times. The CDR3 loop is CASSEVQGDLYSYNEQFF. The CDR3 nucleotides are TGTGCCAGCAGTGAAGTACAGGGGGACCTTTACTCCTACAATGAGCAGTTCTTC. J is TRBJ2-1 and V is TRBV6-1; TRBD1 matches 8 bases. The CDR3 totals 18 residues. V was pared by 1 base and J by 0 bases, with 8 bases of the junction left unmatched. Germline CDR1 MNHNS, CDR2 SASEGT.

This clonotype was seen a few times. This sequence joins TRBV29-1 and TRBJ2-5; 9 positions match TRBD1. The ends lost 5 bases at V and 9 bases at J; junction bases unmatched: 4. Germline CDR1 and CDR2: SQVTM and ANQGSEA. CDR3 length: 11 amino acids. The CDR3 DNA reads as TGCAGCGTTTGGGACAGGGAGGCCCAGTACTTC. Translation gives CSVWDREAQYF.

This clonotype is a singleton in its sample. The DNA of the CDR3 is TGTGCCAGCAGCTTAGACCCAACCACCGACAGGATACCTAACTATGGCTACACCTTC. As protein: CASSLDPTTDRIPNYGYTF. This rearrangement joins TRBV7-9 to TRBJ1-2, with a possible D match to TRBD1 (6 bases). V gave up 1 base and J gave up 0 bases, with 21 bases separating them. The CDR3 covers 19 residues. Germline CDR1 and CDR2: SEHNR and FQNEAQ (reference sequence).

This clonotype came up a few times. The gene calls are TRBV7-2 and TRBJ2-3, with a tentative D call TRBD2 (5 bases). Germline V gene lookup returns CDR1 SGHTA and CDR2 FQGNSA. The CDR3 contains 13 residues. Trimming removed 6 bases from V and 6 bases from J, with 13 bases in between. The CDR3: CASSFLWEDTQYF. The CDR3 nucleotides are TGTGCCAGCAGTTTCTTGTGGGAGGATACGCAGTATTTT.

This chain connects TRBV20-1 to TRBJ1-4, with D possibly being TRBD1 (6 bases). From germline, CDR1 is DFQATT and CDR2 SNEGSKA (reference sequence). The CDR3 runs to 14 residues. With 0 bases removed from V and 5 bases from J, the gap between germline ends came to 10 bases. CDR3 sequence (DNA): TGCAGTGCTAGAGATCATAGGGGGAATGAAAAACTGTTTTTT. This translates into CSARDHRGNEKLFF.

The chain is built from TRBV28 and TRBJ2-5, with TRBD2 identical over 8 bases. From germline, CDR1 is MDHEN and CDR2 SYDVKM. There are 17 residues in the CDR3. Unmatched junction bases numbered 15, after V lost 4 bases and J lost 5 bases. The CDR3 sequence: CASSSGRAGALGETQYF. CDR3 nucleotide sequence: TGTGCCAGCAGTTCGGGACGAGCGGGAGCCCTTGGGGAGACCCAGTACTTC.